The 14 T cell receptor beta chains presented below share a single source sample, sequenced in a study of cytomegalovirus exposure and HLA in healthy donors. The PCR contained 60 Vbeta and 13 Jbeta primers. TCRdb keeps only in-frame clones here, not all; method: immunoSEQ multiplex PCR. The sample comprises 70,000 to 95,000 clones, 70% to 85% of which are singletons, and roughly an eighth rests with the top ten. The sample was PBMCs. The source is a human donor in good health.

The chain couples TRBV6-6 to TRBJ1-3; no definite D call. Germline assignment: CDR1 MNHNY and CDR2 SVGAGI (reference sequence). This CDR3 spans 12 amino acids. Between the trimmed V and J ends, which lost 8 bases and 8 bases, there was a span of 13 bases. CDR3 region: CASANSPDTIYF. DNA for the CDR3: TGTGCCAGCGCAAATTCGCCGGACACCATATATTTT.

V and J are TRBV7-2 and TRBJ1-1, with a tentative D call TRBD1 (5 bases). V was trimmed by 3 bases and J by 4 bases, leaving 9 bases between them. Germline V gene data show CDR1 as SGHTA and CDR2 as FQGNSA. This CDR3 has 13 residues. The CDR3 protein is CASSFTGVTEAFF. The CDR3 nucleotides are TGTGCCAGCAGCTTTACGGGGGTCACTGAAGCTTTCTTT.

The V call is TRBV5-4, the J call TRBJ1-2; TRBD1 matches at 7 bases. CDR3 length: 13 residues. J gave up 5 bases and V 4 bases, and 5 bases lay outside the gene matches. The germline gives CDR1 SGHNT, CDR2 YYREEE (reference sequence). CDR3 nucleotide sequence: TGTGCCAGCAGCGGGGGACAGAGATATGGCTACACCTTC. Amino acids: CASSGGQRYGYTF.

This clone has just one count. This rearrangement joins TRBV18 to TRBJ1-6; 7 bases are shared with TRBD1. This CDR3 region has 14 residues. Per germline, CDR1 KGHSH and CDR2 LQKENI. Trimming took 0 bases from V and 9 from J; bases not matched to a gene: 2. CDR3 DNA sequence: TGTGCCAGCTCACCACCGCCAGGGGGTTCACCCCTCCACTTT. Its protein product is CASSPPPGGSPLHF.

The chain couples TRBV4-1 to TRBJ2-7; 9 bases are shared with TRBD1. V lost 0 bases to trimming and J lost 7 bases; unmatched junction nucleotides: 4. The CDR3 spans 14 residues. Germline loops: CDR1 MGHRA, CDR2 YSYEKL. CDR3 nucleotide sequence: TGCGCCAGCAGCCAAGACGACAGGGGGAGAGAGCAGTACTTC. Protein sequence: CASSQDDRGREQYF.

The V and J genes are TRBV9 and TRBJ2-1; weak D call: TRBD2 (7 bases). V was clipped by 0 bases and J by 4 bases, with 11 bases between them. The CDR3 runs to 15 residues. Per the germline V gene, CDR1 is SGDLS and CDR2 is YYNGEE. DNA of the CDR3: TGTGCCAGCAGCGTAGGCGGGGGCCCGTACAATGAGCAGTTCTTC. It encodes CASSVGGGPYNEQFF.

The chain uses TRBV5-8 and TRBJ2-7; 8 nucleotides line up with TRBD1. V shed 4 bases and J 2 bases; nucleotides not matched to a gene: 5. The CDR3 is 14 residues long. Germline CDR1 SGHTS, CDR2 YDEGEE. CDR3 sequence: CASSLRDRPYEQYF. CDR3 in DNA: TGTGCCAGCAGCCTCCGGGACAGGCCCTACGAGCAGTACTTC.

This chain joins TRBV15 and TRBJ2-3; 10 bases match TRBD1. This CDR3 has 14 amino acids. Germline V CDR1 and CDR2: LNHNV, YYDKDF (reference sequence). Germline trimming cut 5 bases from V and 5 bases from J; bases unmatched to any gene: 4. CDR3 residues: CATSGDRGGDTQYF. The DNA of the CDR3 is TGTGCCACCAGCGGGGACAGGGGCGGAGATACGCAGTATTTT.

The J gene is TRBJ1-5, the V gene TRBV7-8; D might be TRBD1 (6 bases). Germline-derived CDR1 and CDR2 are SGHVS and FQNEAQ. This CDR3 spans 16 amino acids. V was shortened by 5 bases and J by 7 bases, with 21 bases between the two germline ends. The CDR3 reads CASSPLGQGLGQPQHF. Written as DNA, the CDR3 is TGTGCCAGCAGCCCGCTCGGCCAGGGGCTTGGGCAGCCCCAGCATTTT.

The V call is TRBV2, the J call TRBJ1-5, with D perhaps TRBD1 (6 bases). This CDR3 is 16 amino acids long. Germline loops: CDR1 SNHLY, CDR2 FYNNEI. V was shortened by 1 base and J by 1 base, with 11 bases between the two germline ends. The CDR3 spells CASSEGRQGSNQPQHF. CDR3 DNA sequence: TGTGCCAGCAGTGAAGGAAGGCAGGGGAGCAATCAGCCCCAGCATTTT.

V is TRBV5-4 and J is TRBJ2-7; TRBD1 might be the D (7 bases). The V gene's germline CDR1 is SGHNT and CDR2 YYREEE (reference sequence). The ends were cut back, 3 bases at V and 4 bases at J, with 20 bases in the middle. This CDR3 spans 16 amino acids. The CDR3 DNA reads TGTGCCAGCAGCTCCCAGGGGGGACGGTCGACTTACGAGCAGTACTTC. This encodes CASSSQGGRSTYEQYF.

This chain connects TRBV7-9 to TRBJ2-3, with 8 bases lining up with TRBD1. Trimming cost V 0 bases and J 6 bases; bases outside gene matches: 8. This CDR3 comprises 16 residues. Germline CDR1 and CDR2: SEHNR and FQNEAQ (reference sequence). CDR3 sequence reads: CASSLAAQGALDTQYF. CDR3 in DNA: TGTGCCAGCAGCTTAGCTGCGCAGGGGGCATTGGATACGCAGTATTTT.

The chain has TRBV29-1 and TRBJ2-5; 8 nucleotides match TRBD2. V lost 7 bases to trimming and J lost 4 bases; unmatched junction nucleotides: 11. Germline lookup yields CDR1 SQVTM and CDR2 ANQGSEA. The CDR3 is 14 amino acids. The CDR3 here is CSAARGGALETQYF. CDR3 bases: TGCAGCGCTGCTCGGGGGGGGGCCTTAGAGACCCAGTACTTC.

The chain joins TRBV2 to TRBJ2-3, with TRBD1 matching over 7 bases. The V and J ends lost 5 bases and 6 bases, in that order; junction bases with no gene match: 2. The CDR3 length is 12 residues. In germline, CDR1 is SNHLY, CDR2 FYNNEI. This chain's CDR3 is CASSSQGDTQYF. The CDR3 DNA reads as TGTGCCAGCAGTTCACAGGGGGATACGCAGTATTTT. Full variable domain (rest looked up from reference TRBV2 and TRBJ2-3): EPEVTQTPSHQVTQMGQEVILRCVPISNHLYFYWYRQILGQKVEFLVSFYNNEISEKSEIFDDQFSVERPDGSNFTLKIRSTKLEDSAMYFCASSSQGDTQYFGPGTRLTVL.